These T cell receptor beta chains were read from a single sample in a study of shared T cell receptors in the human thymus. TCRdb keeps only in-frame clones here, not all; method: immunoSEQ multiplex PCR. The sample consists of 600,000 or so clones, around 87% of them appearing once. This sample also appeared in a second study, on human thymus T cells.

Sequencing was carried out using thymocytes. The receptors were sampled from a boy under two years old with a congenital heart defect. Both conserved end residues are part of each CDR3. D genes are given only for firm matches. The listing skips clone size in some rows; elsewhere it reads once, few, many or a size class.

CDR3 DNA,CDR3 protein,D gene,clone size,V gene,J gene
TGTGCCAGCAGCAAGACCCGGGGTCAGCCCCAGCATTTT,CASSKTRGQPQHF,.,.,TRBV6-5,TRBJ1-5
TGTGCCAGCAGACCCCCGGGACAGAACACTGAAGCTTTCTTT,CASRPPGQNTEAFF,.,.,TRBV6-5,TRBJ1-1
TGCGCCAGCAGCCAGACAGGACTGACCCTCTACAATGAGCAGTTCTTC,CASSQTGLTLYNEQFF,.,few,TRBV4-1,TRBJ2-1
TGTGCCAGCAGCTTAGAACCAGGAAGGTGTTCCTACGAGCAGTACTTC,CASSLEPGRCSYEQYF,.,once,TRBV7-2,TRBJ2-7
TGTGCCAGCAGCAAATTCCGGGACAGGGGAGGCCAAGCAACTAATGAAAAACTGTTTTTT,CASSKFRDRGGQATNEKLFF,TRBD1,.,TRBV9,TRBJ1-4
TGTGCCAGTAGTATAGTAAAAGAGCGGGAGCCCTCTGGGGCCAACGTCCTGACTTTC,CASSIVKEREPSGANVLTF,TRBD2,few,TRBV19,TRBJ2-6
TGTGCCAGCAGCTCCGCAGCCTCGCTAGATCCCCACGAGCAGTACTTC,CASSSAASLDPHEQYF,.,.,TRBV7-3,TRBJ2-7
TGTGCCAGCAGCGGGGAATTGTTTTCGGGAGTCGATGGCTACACCTTC,CASSGELFSGVDGYTF,.,.,TRBV5-6,TRBJ1-2
TGCGCCAGCAGGGGGCGATACGGAAGGGACGAGCAGTACTTC,CASRGRYGRDEQYF,.,.,TRBV5-1,TRBJ2-7
TGTGCCACCAGCAGAGTCTGGGGTGCGGGCAGGGGGAGTGATATCTATGGCTACACCTTC,CATSRVWGAGRGSDIYGYTF,TRBD1,.,TRBV15,TRBJ1-2
TGTGCCAGCAGCCCGGGGTCGGACAGGGCCCACTATGGCTACACCTTC,CASSPGSDRAHYGYTF,TRBD1,.,TRBV5-8,TRBJ1-2
TGTGCCAGCAGCCAATTCCCGGGACTAGCGGGCGACCGGGAGACCCAGTACTTC,CASSQFPGLAGDRETQYF,TRBD2,.,TRBV4-2,TRBJ2-5
TGCGCCAGCAGCCAAGGGCTAGCGGAGAGCTCCTACGAGCAGTACTTC,CASSQGLAESSYEQYF,TRBD2,few,TRBV4-3,TRBJ2-7
TGTGCCAGCAGTCCACGCGGGTTTTTAAACTATGGCTACACCTTC,CASSPRGFLNYGYTF,.,.,TRBV27,TRBJ1-2
TGTGCTAGTGACGTGACTAGCGGGCACAATGAGCAGTTCTTC,CASDVTSGHNEQFF,TRBD2,.,TRBV12-5,TRBJ2-1
TGTGCCAGCAGCTTCCTAAGGGAGTGGGGAGCGAACACCGGGGAGCTGTTTTTT,CASSFLREWGANTGELFF,.,once,TRBV7-6,TRBJ2-2
TGTGCCAGCTCACCCGGGACAGGGGTTAGTCAGCCCCAGCATTTT,CASSPGTGVSQPQHF,TRBD1,.,TRBV18,TRBJ1-5
TGCGCCAGCAGCATAACAGGGGGCGCTCGCTGGGTATATTGGGACTATGGCTACACCTTC,CASSITGGARWVYWDYGYTF,TRBD1,.,TRBV5-1,TRBJ1-2
TGCGCCAGCAGCCAAATACAGGGATCAGCCAAAAACATTCAGTACTTC,CASSQIQGSAKNIQYF,.,.,TRBV4-1,TRBJ2-4
TGTGCCAGCAGTCTGACTGGTAGAGATGGCTACACCTTC,CASSLTGRDGYTF,.,.,TRBV7-9,TRBJ1-2
TGTGCCATCAGTGAGGTTCTTTCACCCCTCCACTTT,CAISEVLSPLHF,.,.,TRBV10-3,TRBJ1-6
TGTGCCAGCACAAAAACATCTGAGGGACATCCTGGCTACACCTTC,CASTKTSEGHPGYTF,.,.,TRBV5-6,TRBJ1-2
TGTGCCAGCAGCGATCCGGGACAAGGAAACACCATATATTTT,CASSDPGQGNTIYF,.,.,TRBV5-6,TRBJ1-3
TGTGCCAGCAGTTGCCGAGCCAGGGGGAACTATGGCTACACCTTC,CASSCRARGNYGYTF,TRBD1,.,TRBV28,TRBJ1-2
TGCGCCAGCAGCCAAGGAACTAGCGGGAGCCCGGCGTACGAGCAGTACTTC,CASSQGTSGSPAYEQYF,TRBD2,.,TRBV4-3,TRBJ2-7
TGTGCCTGGAATCGGGCAAATAAACCGCGGGGCTCCTACAATGAGCAGTTCTTC,CAWNRANKPRGSYNEQFF,.,.,TRBV30,TRBJ2-1
TGTGCCAGCAGCAATCTCCTAGATCGAGGAGAAAAACTGTTTTTT,CASSNLLDRGEKLFF,.,.,TRBV7-2,TRBJ1-4
TGTGCCAGCAGCCAAACTAGCGGGGGTACAGATACGCAGTATTTT,CASSQTSGGTDTQYF,TRBD2,.,TRBV7-8,TRBJ2-3
TGTGCCAGCAGTTTTACGGGAGGCTGTACCGGGGAGCTGTTTTTT,CASSFTGGCTGELFF,TRBD2,.,TRBV27,TRBJ2-2
TGTGCCAGCAAAAGGTTCGACAGTTTACAAGAGACCCAGTACTTC,CASKRFDSLQETQYF,.,.,TRBV27,TRBJ2-5
TGTGCCAGTTCGACTAGCCGGGGGGAGACCCAGTACTTC,CASSTSRGETQYF,TRBD2,.,TRBV6-5,TRBJ2-5
TGTGCCAGCAGTTACTCCTTAGCGGGTTCACCCCTCCACTTT,CASSYSLAGSPLHF,.,.,TRBV6-5,TRBJ1-6
TGTGCCAGCAGTGAGACAGGGTCCACCTACGAGCAGTACTTC,CASSETGSTYEQYF,TRBD1,few,TRBV6-5,TRBJ2-7
TGTGCCAGCAGCAGCCGGGACAGGGCTTCGAACGAGCAGTACTTC,CASSSRDRASNEQYF,.,.,TRBV21-1,TRBJ2-7
TGTGCCAGCAGTGAAAAAGGGGGTGAGGCGGGAGTGGGGCCCGAGCAGTACTTC,CASSEKGGEAGVGPEQYF,.,.,TRBV25-1,TRBJ2-7
TGTGCCAGCAGTGAACCCGGACAGAACTATGGCTACACCTTC,CASSEPGQNYGYTF,.,once,TRBV2,TRBJ1-2
TGTGCCAGCAGTTTAAGGCGGGGCCTAAACTATGGCTACACCTTC,CASSLRRGLNYGYTF,.,.,TRBV28,TRBJ1-2
TGTGCCAGCAGCTTGGTCTGTGGAGCGGACAATGAGCAGTTCTTC,CASSLVCGADNEQFF,.,.,TRBV5-4,TRBJ2-1
TGTGCCAGCAGCCCTATTACGGTTTCTTCTGGTACGCAGTATTTT,CASSPITVSSGTQYF,.,.,TRBV4-2,TRBJ2-3
TGTGCCAGTAGTACCACGGGACTAGCAGATACGCAGTATTTT,CASSTTGLADTQYF,TRBD2,.,TRBV19,TRBJ2-3
TGTGCCAGCAGTTTACCCCCTCGCGGAACTGGAAACACCATATATTTT,CASSLPPRGTGNTIYF,.,.,TRBV28,TRBJ1-3
TGTGCCAGCAGTGAATGGGCACCCGTCCAGCCCCAGCATTTT,CASSEWAPVQPQHF,.,.,TRBV6-1,TRBJ1-5
TGTGCCAGCAGCGGGGTCCGGGAGGGCTACGAGCAGTACTTC,CASSGVREGYEQYF,TRBD2,.,TRBV7-2,TRBJ2-7
TGTGCCACCAGCTCAGATAACGGGGACACCCGAGAGACCCAGTACTTC,CATSSDNGDTRETQYF,.,.,TRBV15,TRBJ2-5
TGCGCCAGCAGCTTGGATCTCCAGCAGTTCTTC,CASSLDLQQFF,.,.,TRBV5-1,TRBJ2-1
TGTGCCAGCAGCTTTGGGCCAAGTTTCCAGGGGGAATATGGCTACACCTTC,CASSFGPSFQGEYGYTF,TRBD1,.,TRBV5-5,TRBJ1-2
TGTGCCAGCAGCCAAGGGAGGGAGGCGGGGGGGACCCGTGAGACCCAGTACTTC,CASSQGREAGGTRETQYF,TRBD2,.,TRBV4-2,TRBJ2-5
TGCGCCAGCAGCCAAGATTTCGCGGGGAGGAGCTACAATGAGCAGTTCTTC,CASSQDFAGRSYNEQFF,.,.,TRBV4-3,TRBJ2-1
TGTGCCACCAGCAGAGCTCGGGTTACAGGTAGCAATCAGCCCCAGCATTTT,CATSRARVTGSNQPQHF,.,.,TRBV15,TRBJ1-5
TGCAGCGTTCTCTTCAGGGGTTACACCGGGGAGCTGTTTTTT,CSVLFRGYTGELFF,.,.,TRBV29-1,TRBJ2-2
TGTGCCAGTACCCAGGGGAACTCCTATAATTCACCCCTCCACTTT,CASTQGNSYNSPLHF,.,once,TRBV19,TRBJ1-6
TGTGCCTGGAGTGTACGCTTAGTCAGAATAGACGATGGGCTAAGCTCCTACAATGAGCAGTTCTTC,CAWSVRLVRIDDGLSSYNEQFF,.,.,TRBV30,TRBJ2-1